A selection of T cell receptor beta chains follows, all from one sample in a study of tumor-infiltrating lymphocytes in localized non-small cell lung cancer. The data were produced by immunoSEQ multiplex PCR, yet TCRdb's version contains in-frame clones alone and is incomplete. This sample has roughly 24,000 clones, with around 62% found just once. The sequenced sample was lung tumor tissue. The receptors stem from a human donor with non-small cell lung cancer. The conserved cysteine and the conserved F or W are not part of the CDR3 here. Size is omitted from some rows. Given values are once, few, many or a class for expanded clones.

abundance | j_gene | v_gene | CDR3aa
. | TRBJ2-7 | TRBV18 | ASSGLAGDRAYEQY
. | TRBJ1-2 | TRBV6-1 | ASSKRGRGYT
few | TRBJ2-6 | TRBV6-6 | ASTTGGSGANVLT
few | TRBJ2-5 | TRBV18 | ASSPTTGETQY
. | TRBJ2-3 | TRBV9 | ASSVRGGGADTQY
. | TRBJ1-1 | TRBV30 | AWSHQGYGTEAF
. | TRBJ2-2 | TRBV19 | ASSTGTSGTGELF
once | TRBJ2-1 | TRBV11-2 | ASSLYGGVMGDNEQF
. | TRBJ1-5 | TRBV15 | ATSRDRAGNQPQH
few | TRBJ1-1 | TRBV12-5 | ASGLAPDTEAF
. | TRBJ1-5 | TRBV27 | ASSLGDNRPQH
. | TRBJ1-1 | TRBV7-2 | ASTPRRRGGAEAF
. | TRBJ2-4 | TRBV7-9 | ASSNGGRNIQY
few | TRBJ1-1 | TRBV27 | ASSLGTENTEAF
. | TRBJ2-7 | TRBV18 | ASSTGQDYEQY
. | TRBJ1-5 | TRBV11-2 | ASSSTPGQPQH
. | TRBJ1-5 | TRBV2 | ASRGQPSNQPQH
. | TRBJ2-7 | TRBV6-1 | ASSEDRGGEQY
once | TRBJ1-4 | TRBV6-5 | ASHRGGPNEKLF
. | TRBJ2-7 | TRBV5-1 | ASSPGYEQY
. | TRBJ2-7 | TRBV19 | ASSRDLYSYEQY
few | TRBJ2-2 | TRBV11-2 | ASSPTSGRYGELF
. | TRBJ2-2 | TRBV7-3 | ASSPQGGNTGELF
. | TRBJ2-5 | TRBV9 | ASSAGETQY
. | TRBJ2-5 | TRBV5-1 | ASSLSPRAGGETQY
. | TRBJ1-1 | TRBV28 | ASSWTGTTEAF
. | TRBJ2-3 | TRBV9 | ASSPLRSNVDTQY
once | TRBJ1-1 | TRBV28 | ASSFGKPDNTEAF
. | TRBJ1-2 | TRBV30 | AGPIRGVGGYT
. | TRBJ2-2 | TRBV7-9 | ASSSLDTYTGELF
. | TRBJ2-3 | TRBV11-2 | ASSSNQAGRGTQY
. | TRBJ1-5 | TRBV29-1 | SPGTRTRFGNQPQH
once | TRBJ2-1 | TRBV5-1 | ASSLAGRLAGLDEQF
. | TRBJ2-7 | TRBV4-1 | ASSQERGEYEQY
. | TRBJ2-7 | TRBV2 | ASYRDRGLEQY
. | TRBJ1-1 | TRBV19 | ASSSRVDTEAF
. | TRBJ2-7 | TRBV13 | ASSETGGYEQY
. | TRBJ2-1 | TRBV5-1 | ASSLPSGNYNEQF
. | TRBJ2-1 | TRBV7-2 | ASTRQGWTYNEQF
. | TRBJ1-4 | TRBV29-1 | SVETPTSGEKLF
. | TRBJ1-3 | TRBV15 | ATSRQGQGSGNTIY
few | TRBJ1-1 | TRBV29-1 | SVEDYRTEAF
few | TRBJ2-1 | TRBV12-5 | ASAGIHNEQF
. | TRBJ2-3 | TRBV5-1 | ASSPWAGESGTQY
few | TRBJ2-7 | TRBV2 | ASSVEYLYEQY
. | TRBJ1-5 | TRBV5-1 | ASSLMGENQPQH
few | TRBJ1-1 | TRBV11-3 | ASSFSLNTEAF
. | TRBJ1-1 | TRBV6-1 | ASSEAGLGYEAF
few | TRBJ1-3 | TRBV6-1 | ASSEWMGNTIY
few | TRBJ2-1 | TRBV7-2 | ASSLVVGGYNEQF
. | TRBJ2-3 | TRBV19 | ASGERASTDTQY
few | TRBJ2-1 | TRBV7-3 | ASSLPGLAGGGARGEQF
. | TRBJ2-7 | TRBV5-1 | ASSLAGEVGGVEQY
. | TRBJ2-1 | TRBV11-2 | ASSLRLAASYNEQF